This TCR beta chain was sequenced in a study of T cell responses to AZD1222 COVID-19 vaccine. Study-level background: It was second doses at about 4 or about 12 weeks that were pooled.

Method: immunoSEQ multiplex PCR; TCRdb's copy keeps in-frame clones and lacks some. The sample has 150,000 to 200,000 clones, under 95% seen once. Germline values: CDR1 SGHNT, CDR2 YYREEE (reference sequence). The CDR3 is 15 residues long. V lost 1 base, J lost 0 bases, and 11 bases lay in between. In the case of this clone: Its specificity is unknown.

Study-wide results and caveats: The sample set comprised mostly white British donors with more females, and clonal diversity was possibly underestimated. Spike-specific TCRs gained breadth and depth after people received two AZD1222 doses.

Sequencing used peripheral blood, obtained on day 0 of AZD1222 vaccination. The chain combines TRBV5-4 with TRBJ2-7; a possible D gene is TRBD2 (5 bases). The sequence was collected from an adult in good health. As DNA, the CDR3 is TGTGCCAGCAGCTTGCGATACGAGGGCTCCTACGAGCAGTACTTC. This gives the protein CASSLRYEGSYEQYF.